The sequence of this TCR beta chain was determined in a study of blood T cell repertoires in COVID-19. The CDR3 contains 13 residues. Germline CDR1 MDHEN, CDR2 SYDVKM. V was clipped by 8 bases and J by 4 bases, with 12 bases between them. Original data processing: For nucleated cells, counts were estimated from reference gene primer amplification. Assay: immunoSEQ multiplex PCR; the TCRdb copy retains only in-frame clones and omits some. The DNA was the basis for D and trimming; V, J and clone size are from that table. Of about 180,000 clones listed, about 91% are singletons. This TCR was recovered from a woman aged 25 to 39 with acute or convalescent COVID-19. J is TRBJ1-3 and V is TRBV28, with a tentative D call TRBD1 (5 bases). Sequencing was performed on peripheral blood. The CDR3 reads CASSEGVGNTIYF. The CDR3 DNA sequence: TGTGCCAGCTCTGAAGGGGTGGGAAACACCATATATTTT.